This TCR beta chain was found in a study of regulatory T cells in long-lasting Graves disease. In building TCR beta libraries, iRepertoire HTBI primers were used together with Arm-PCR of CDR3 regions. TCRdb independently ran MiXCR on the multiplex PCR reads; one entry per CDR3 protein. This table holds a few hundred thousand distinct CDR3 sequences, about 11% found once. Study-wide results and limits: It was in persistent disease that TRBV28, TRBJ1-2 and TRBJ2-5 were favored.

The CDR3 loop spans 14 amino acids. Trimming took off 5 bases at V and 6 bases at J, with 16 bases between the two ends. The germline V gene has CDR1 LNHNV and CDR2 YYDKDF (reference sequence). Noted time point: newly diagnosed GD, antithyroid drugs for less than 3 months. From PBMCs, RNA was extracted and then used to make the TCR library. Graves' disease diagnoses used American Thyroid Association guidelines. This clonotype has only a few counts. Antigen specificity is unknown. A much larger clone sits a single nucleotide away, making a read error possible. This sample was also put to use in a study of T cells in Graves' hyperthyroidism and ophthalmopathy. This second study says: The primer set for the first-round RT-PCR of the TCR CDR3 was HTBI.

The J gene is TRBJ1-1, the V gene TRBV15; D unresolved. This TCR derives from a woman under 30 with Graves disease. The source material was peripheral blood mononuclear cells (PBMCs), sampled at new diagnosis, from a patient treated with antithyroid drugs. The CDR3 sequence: CATSPRGQGPEAFF. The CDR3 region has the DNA TGTGCCACCAGCCCCCGAGGTCAAGGCCCTGAAGCTTTCTTT.